Shown below are 2 T cell receptor beta chains from a single sample sequenced in a study of T cell responses to AZD1222 COVID-19 vaccine. Only in-frame clones appear in the TCRdb table, and some are missing; sequencing was by immunoSEQ multiplex PCR. The sample includes 100,000 to 150,000 clones, 85% to 90% of them seen just once. The sample consisted of peripheral blood, taken on day 0 of AZD1222 vaccination. These receptors came from an adult in good health.

The rearrangement links TRBV18 to TRBJ2-2; D is uncertain. V shed 0 bases and J shed 7 bases, with 12 bases lying between them. Germline CDR1 is KGHSH and CDR2 is LQKENI. This CDR3 is 15 amino acids long. In DNA, the CDR3 is TGTGCCAGCTCACCACCGTCCCGCGGCAACGGGGAGCTGTTTTTT. Translation: CASSPPSRGNGELFF.

The chain is built from TRBV7-2 and TRBJ1-2; the D is unclear. The germline V gene encodes CDR1 SGHTA and CDR2 FQGNSA. The length of the CDR3 is 15 residues. Trimming left V 1 base short and J 3 bases short, with 12 bases between. CDR3: CASSLGAWGDYGYTF. The CDR3 coding sequence is TGTGCCAGCAGCTTAGGGGCGTGGGGTGACTATGGCTACACCTTC.